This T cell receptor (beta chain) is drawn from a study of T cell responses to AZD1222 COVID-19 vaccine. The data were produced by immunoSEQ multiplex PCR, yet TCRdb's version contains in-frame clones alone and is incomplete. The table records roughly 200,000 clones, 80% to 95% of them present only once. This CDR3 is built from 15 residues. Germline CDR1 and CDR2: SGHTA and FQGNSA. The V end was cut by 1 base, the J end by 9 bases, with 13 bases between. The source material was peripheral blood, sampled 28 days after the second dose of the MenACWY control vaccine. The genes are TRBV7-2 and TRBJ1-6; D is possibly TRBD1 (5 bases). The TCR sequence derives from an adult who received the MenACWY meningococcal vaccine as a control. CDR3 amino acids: CASSLVRQGSSPLHF. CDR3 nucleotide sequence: TGTGCCAGCAGCTTAGTTCGCCAGGGTAGTTCACCCCTCCACTTT.